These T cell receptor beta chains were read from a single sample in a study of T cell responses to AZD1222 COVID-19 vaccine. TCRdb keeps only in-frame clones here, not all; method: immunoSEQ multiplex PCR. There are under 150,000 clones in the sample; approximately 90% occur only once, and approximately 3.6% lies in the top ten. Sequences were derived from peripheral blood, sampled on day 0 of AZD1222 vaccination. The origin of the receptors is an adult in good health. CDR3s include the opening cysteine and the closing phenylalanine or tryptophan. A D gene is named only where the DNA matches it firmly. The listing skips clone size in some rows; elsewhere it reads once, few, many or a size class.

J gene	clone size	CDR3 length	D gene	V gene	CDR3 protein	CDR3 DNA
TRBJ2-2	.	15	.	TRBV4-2	CASSQDRLNTGELFF	TGTGCCAGCAGCCAAGATCGACTTAACACCGGGGAGCTGTTTTTT
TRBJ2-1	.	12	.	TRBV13	CASSSSVGEQFF	TGTGCCAGCAGCTCTAGCGTCGGTGAGCAGTTCTTC
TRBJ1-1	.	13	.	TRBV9	CASSVQMNTEAFF	TGTGCCAGCAGCGTACAGATGAACACTGAAGCTTTCTTT
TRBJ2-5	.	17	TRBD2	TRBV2	CASSVPPSGEDQETQYF	TGTGCCAGCAGCGTCCCCCCTAGCGGGGAAGACCAAGAGACCCAGTACTTC
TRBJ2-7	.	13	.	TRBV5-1	CASRTDPFGEQYF	TGCGCCAGCAGGACGGACCCCTTTGGGGAGCAGTACTTC
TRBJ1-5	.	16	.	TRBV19	CASSTAELYSNQPQHF	TGTGCCAGTTCAACGGCAGAGCTATATAGCAATCAGCCCCAGCATTTT
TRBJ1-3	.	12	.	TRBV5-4	CASSPGSRTIYF	TGTGCCAGCAGCCCAGGGTCTCGCACCATATATTTT
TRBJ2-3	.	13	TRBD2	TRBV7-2	CASSLLAGDTQYF	TGTGCCAGCAGCTTACTAGCGGGAGATACGCAGTATTTT
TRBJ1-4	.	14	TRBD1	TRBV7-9	CASSGQGPNEKLFF	TGTGCCAGCAGCGGACAGGGTCCTAATGAAAAACTGTTTTTT
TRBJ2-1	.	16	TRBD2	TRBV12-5	CASGDSRTRSYNEQFF	TGTGCTAGTGGTGACTCGAGGACTAGGAGTTACAATGAGCAGTTCTTC
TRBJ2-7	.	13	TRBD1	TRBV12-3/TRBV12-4	CASSLGTGAEQYF	TGTGCCAGCAGTCTCGGGACAGGGGCCGAGCAGTACTTC
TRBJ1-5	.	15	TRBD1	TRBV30	CAWSVGQGGNQPQHF	TGTGCCTGGAGTGTAGGGCAGGGGGGCAATCAGCCCCAGCATTTT
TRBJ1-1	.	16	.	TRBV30	CAWSVNLGGGNTEAFF	TGTGCCTGGAGTGTAAATCTGGGAGGAGGGAATACTGAAGCTTTCTTT
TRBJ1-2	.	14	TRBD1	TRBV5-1	CASSRDRGSGGYTF	TGCGCCAGCAGCCGGGACAGGGGGAGTGGCGGCTACACCTTC
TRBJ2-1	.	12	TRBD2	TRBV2	CASSLSGGEQFF	TGTGCCAGCAGTCTAAGCGGGGGTGAGCAGTTCTTC
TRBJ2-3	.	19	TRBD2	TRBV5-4	CASSLVGLAGFASTDTQYF	TGTGCCAGCAGCTTGGTGGGTCTAGCGGGGTTCGCTAGCACAGATACGCAGTATTTT
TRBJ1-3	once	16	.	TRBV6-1	CASSEARGSSGNTIYF	TGTGCCAGCAGTGAAGCGAGGGGGAGCTCTGGAAACACCATATATTTT
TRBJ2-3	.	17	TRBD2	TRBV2	CATSPGLAGGRTDTQYF	TGTGCCACCTCGCCGGGACTAGCGGGGGGGCGAACAGATACGCAGTATTTT
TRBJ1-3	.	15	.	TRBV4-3	CASSRTLGSGNTIYF	TGCGCCAGCAGCCGGACCCTCGGCTCTGGAAACACCATATATTTT
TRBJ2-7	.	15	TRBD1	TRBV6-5	CASSQTGTGTYEQYF	TGTGCCAGCAGTCAAACCGGGACAGGAACCTACGAGCAGTACTTC
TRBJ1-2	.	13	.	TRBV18	CASSPPPNYGYTF	TGTGCCAGCTCACCACCCCCCAACTATGGCTACACCTTC
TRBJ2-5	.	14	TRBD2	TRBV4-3	CASSQGSGGETQYF	TGCGCCAGCAGCCAAGGTAGCGGGGGAGAGACCCAGTACTTC
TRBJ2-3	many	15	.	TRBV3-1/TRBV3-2	CASSQDLLGQDTQYF	TGTGCCAGCAGCCAAGATTTATTAGGGCAGGATACGCAGTATTTT